Presented here are 15 T cell receptor beta chains from one specimen sequenced in a study of T-cell memory formation after mild COVID-19. TCRdb fed the 5' RACE reads into MiXCR, producing one record per CDR3 protein. This repertoire shows about 560,000 distinct CDR3 sequences, roughly a fifth found once; its top ten account for approximately 8%. Material: PBMCs or a T cell subset sorted from them (not recorded which). These TCRs come from an adult woman who had mild COVID-19 (a few samples of this study predate the infection). Cell type and time point are not known.

The chain combines TRBV6-2 or TRBV6-3 with TRBJ2-1; weak D call: TRBD2 (6 bases). The V end lost 6 bases, the J end lost 16 bases, and 28 bases lay between the germline ends. Germline loops: CDR1 MNHEY, CDR2 SVGEGT. There are 15 residues in the CDR3. The CDR3 spells CASRNPRDSPSPLFF. CDR3 DNA: TGTGCCAGCAGAAACCCCCGGGACTCCCCCAGTCCGCTATTCTTC.

In this sample, this clonotype turned up a few times. The V call is TRBV6-5, the J call TRBJ2-5; D may match TRBD1 or TRBD2 (5 bases each). Trimming cost V 5 bases and J 1 base, with 17 bases left between them. Per germline, CDR1 MNHEY and CDR2 SVGAGI. The CDR3 spans 16 residues. The CDR3 loop is CASSGTLITIQETQYF. CDR3 nucleotides: TGTGCCAGCAGTGGGACCCTCATTACCATCCAAGAGACCCAGTACTTC.

This chain connects TRBV18 to TRBJ1-2; D gene uncertain. The CDR3 spans 12 residues. The germline V and J ends were trimmed by 3 bases and 8 bases, with 10 bases remaining between them. In germline, CDR1 is KGHSH, CDR2 LQKENI. The CDR3 DNA is TGTGCCAGCTCACCGATAGCAGAAGGCTACACCTTC. It translates to CASSPIAEGYTF.

The chain has TRBV7-9 and TRBJ1-2, with 7 bases matching TRBD1. Germline CDR1 is SEHNR and CDR2 is FQNEAQ (reference sequence). This CDR3 has 14 residues. J gave up 6 bases and V 1 base, and 5 bases lay outside the gene matches. The DNA of the CDR3 is TGTGCCAGCAGCTTAGTCGGGCAGGGGGATGGCTACACCTTC. It specifies CASSLVGQGDGYTF.

This chain joins TRBV27 and TRBJ2-4; D gene uncertain. V was cut by 5 bases and J by 0 bases, with 11 bases left in between. Germline CDR1 reads MNHEY; CDR2 reads SMNVEV (reference sequence). There are 15 residues in the CDR3. The CDR3 loop reads CASSSYREAKNIQYF. The CDR3 DNA is TGTGCCAGCAGTAGTTACAGAGAAGCCAAAAACATTCAGTACTTC.

This clonotype was found a few times. This CDR3 reads CASRYWEETQYF. In DNA, the CDR3 is TGTGCCAGCAGATATTGGGAAGAGACCCAGTACTTC. The V gene is TRBV11-2, the J gene TRBJ2-5; no reliable D call. This CDR3 contains 12 residues. Germline V gene data show CDR1 as SGHAT and CDR2 as FQNNGV. Trimming stripped 6 bases from V and 3 bases from J, with 8 bases between.

V and J are TRBV3-1 and TRBJ2-4; 7 positions match TRBD1. V lost 4 bases and J lost 7; bases outside the gene matches: 13. This CDR3 has 16 amino acids. Per germline, CDR1 LGHDT and CDR2 YNNKEL (reference sequence). The CDR3: CASSPPTGAIWNIQYF. In nucleotides, the CDR3 is TGTGCCAGCAGCCCCCCAACAGGGGCAATTTGGAACATTCAGTACTTC.

Only a few counts were recorded for this clonotype. A much larger clone differs from this one at a single base, so this may be a read error. V and J are TRBV20-1 and TRBJ2-3; no firm D call. Germline V gene data show CDR1 as DFQATT and CDR2 as SNEGSKA (reference sequence). CDR3 length: 10 residues. With 3 bases removed from V and 3 bases from J, the gap between germline ends came to 1 base. The CDR3 nucleotides are TGCAGTGCTAGGACAGATACGCAGTATTTT. Translated, it gives CSARTDTQYF.

The V and J genes are TRBV4-1 and TRBJ1-5; no reliable D call. Trimming pared 0 bases from V and 7 bases from J, leaving 7 bases between. The CDR3 covers 13 residues. Per the germline V gene, CDR1 is MGHRA and CDR2 is YSYEKL. The CDR3 here is CASSQDTWQPQHF. The CDR3 DNA reads TGCGCCAGCAGCCAAGATACCTGGCAGCCCCAGCATTTT.

The chain carries TRBV5-6 and TRBJ2-5, with unresolved D. Per the germline V gene, CDR1 is SGHDT and CDR2 is YYEEEE. The CDR3 is 15 residues long. Trimming cost V 2 bases and J 4 bases, with 15 bases left between them. CDR3 sequence (DNA): TGTGCCAGCAGCTTCATGACGGCGCGCGGAGAGACCCAGTACTTC. Its protein product is CASSFMTARGETQYF.

About this clonotype itself: It is unclear where the CDR3 begins or ends on the DNA, so no DNA is shown, and the CDR3 is as TCRdb lists it. J is TRBJ1-2 and V is TRBV6-2 or TRBV6-3; the table's TRBD1 call for D was not verified on the DNA. Per the germline V gene, CDR1 is MNHEY and CDR2 is SVGEGT. Ends included, the CDR3 has 13 residues. The CDR3 here is CASSYVGQGTRTF.

This clonotype was counted a few times. The chain is built from TRBV27 and TRBJ1-1; D gene ambiguous. This CDR3 is 13 amino acids long. Germline V lookup: CDR1 MNHEY, CDR2 SMNVEV (reference sequence). V lost 1 base, J lost 7 bases, and 10 bases lay in between. DNA of the CDR3: TGTGCCAGCAGTTTATTGCGGACCTATGAAGCTTTCTTT. Translated: CASSLLRTYEAFF.

This clonotype was seen ten or more times. The chain uses TRBV5-1 and TRBJ2-5; D may be TRBD2 (5 bases). CDR1 is SGHRS and CDR2 is YFSETQ in the germline V gene. The CDR3 runs 14 residues. V dropped 1 base and J dropped 1 base, with 8 bases sitting between them. The CDR3 DNA sequence: TGCGCCAGCAGCTTGTCGGGAATCCAAGAGACCCAGTACTTC. Its translation is CASSLSGIQETQYF.

This clonotype showed up just a few times. The genes are TRBV10-3 and TRBJ1-5; TRBD1 is a possible D gene (5 bases). CDR3 length: 13 amino acids. V was pared by 2 bases and J by 4 bases, with 6 bases between. Germline V gene sequence: CDR1 ENHRY, CDR2 SYGVKD. CDR3 amino acids: CAISEQGNQPQHF. In nucleotides, the CDR3 is TGTGCCATCAGTGAGCAGGGAAATCAGCCCCAGCATTTT.

This clonotype has just a few counts. This chain connects TRBV3-1 to TRBJ1-1, with 11 positions matching TRBD1. The CDR3 runs to 13 residues. Germline V gene data show CDR1 as LGHDT and CDR2 as YNNKEL (reference sequence). Trimming cost V 8 bases and J 4 bases; bases outside gene matches: 3. The CDR3 DNA follows: TGTGCCAGCGGACAGGGGGCTGGCACTGAAGCTTTCTTT. It codes for CASGQGAGTEAFF.